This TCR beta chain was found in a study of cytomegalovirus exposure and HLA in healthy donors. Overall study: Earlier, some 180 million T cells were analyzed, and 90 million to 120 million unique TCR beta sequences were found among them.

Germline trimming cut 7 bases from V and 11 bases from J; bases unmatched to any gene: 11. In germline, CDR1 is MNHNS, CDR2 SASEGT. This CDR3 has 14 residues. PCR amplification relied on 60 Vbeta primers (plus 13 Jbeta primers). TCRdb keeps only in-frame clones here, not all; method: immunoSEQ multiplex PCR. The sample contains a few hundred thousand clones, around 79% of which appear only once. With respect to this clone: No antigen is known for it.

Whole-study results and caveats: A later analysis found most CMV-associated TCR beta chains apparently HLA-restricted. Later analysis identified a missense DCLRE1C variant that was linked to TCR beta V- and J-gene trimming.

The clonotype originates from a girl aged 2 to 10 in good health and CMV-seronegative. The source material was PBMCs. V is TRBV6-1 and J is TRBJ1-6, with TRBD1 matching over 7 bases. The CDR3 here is CASIARTGVTPLHF. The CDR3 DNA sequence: TGTGCCAGCATAGCCCGGACAGGCGTCACACCCCTCCACTTT.